This TCR beta chain was sequenced for a study of type 1 and type 2 diabetes patients. PCR was run on genomic DNA. Multiplex PCR with 30 forward and 13 reverse primers amplified the TCR beta CDR3. TCRdb redid the calling of the multiplex PCR reads with MiXCR, one entry per CDR3 protein. Of 250,000 or so distinct CDR3 sequences listed, approximately 50% were seen once; the top ten hold roughly an eighth. The CDR3 has 15 amino acids. The V segment lost 9 bases and the J segment 3 bases; nucleotides outside the gene matches: 13. Germline V gene data show CDR1 as MNHNY and CDR2 as SVGAGI (reference sequence). This clonotype was seen once.

J is TRBJ1-1 and V is TRBV6-6, with 7 nucleotides matching TRBD1. The sample taken for sequencing was peripheral blood mononuclear cells (PBMCs). The sequence was collected from a man younger than 30 with type 2 diabetes. CDR3: CASMGKGGLDTEAFF. The CDR3, as DNA: TGTGCCAGTATGGGCAAAGGGGGCTTGGACACTGAAGCTTTCTTT.